This T cell receptor (beta chain) originates from a study of identical twins (dated by TCRdb to 2016 to 2017). Regarding the complete study: The study deep-sequenced TCR alpha and beta repertoires from monozygotic twins, unrelated adults of various ages and cord blood to test whether fetal clonotypes persist. To rule out contamination, the twin experiments were replicated at different times with different library preparation protocols.

Only healthy Caucasian donors were included. The twin cohort consisted of three pairs of female monozygotic twins, all aged roughly 18 to 29 years. Positive isolation kits from Invitrogen were used to isolate CD4+ and CD8+ T cell populations. The library was produced with 5' RACE. TCRdb records Illumina HiSeq 2000 as the sequencer. A universal primer binding site was added through template switching, and the final cDNA carried a unique molecular identifier so that TCR cDNA molecules could be counted accurately. Specific primers in the conserved constant-segment region were used to synthesize first-strand cDNA for TCR alpha and beta chains. To control for contamination, every cDNA library was double barcoded, receiving both a SMART-Mk sample barcode and Illumina barcodes. TruSeq adapter sequences, together with Illumina sample barcodes, were added in two successive PCR steps. TCR alpha and beta cDNA libraries were sequenced on the Illumina HiSeq platform with custom primers. As for the authors' bioinformatics: Raw reads were processed with MiGEC to extract unique molecular identifiers, and MiXCR was used to determine CDR3 positions. For each individual, recombination models were inferred using an EM algorithm with the repgenHMM and IGoR tools. The tcR package in R was used for shared clonotype analysis, with sharing normalized by the product of cloneset sizes. Out-of-frame nonproductive sequences were analyzed to study raw recombination free of thymic and clonal selection effects. The public sequencing data were trimmed at Q25 with fastp and processed into clonotypes with MiXCR by TCRdb, which kept only in-frame beta chains. CDR3 protein sequences are deduplicated, and each keeps its most common genes and DNA. These V and J calls originate from TCRdb's pipeline instead of the authors' own analysis. In all, the sample holds 510,000 or so distinct CDR3 sequences, and 13% to 15% of those were seen once. 0.44% of the sample belongs to the ten largest clones.

A word on this clonotype: Its antigen target is currently unknown. There are no base qualities to consult, and no much larger clone falls within one base.

Study-wide conclusions, independent of this receptor: Because the same donors could not be followed over many years, the conclusions depended on cross-sectional statistical analysis. Abundant cord blood beta clonotypes had fewer insertions, young adult naive repertoires showed a similar but weaker trend, and memory repertoires showed no such trend. Invariant T cells such as MAIT and iNKT could partly confound zero-insertion analyses, though diverse VJ usage argued against this for most clonotypes. Compared with coincidental sharing between unrelated individuals, out-of-frame TCR alpha sequences shared between twins showed an excess of sequences with low generation probability. Out-of-frame TCR alpha sharing in monozygotic twins was systematically underestimated by recombination models, whereas sharing between unrelated individuals was in agreement with the recombination models. A weaker excess of twin sharing was found in beta out-of-frame sequences because the signal-to-noise ratio was lowered by fewer shared sequences.

Looking up the germline V gene (reference sequence) yields CDR1 SEHNR and CDR2 FQNEAQ. V drops 1 base and J drops 4 bases, leaving 14 bases in between. CDR3 length: 15 amino acids, cysteine to phenylalanine. Only the CDR3 DNA stays, 45 bases, in frame from base 1. These data also formed part of another study, on yellow fever vaccine responses in identical twins. That second publication adds: The T cell response to vaccination in identical twins was reported by the authors to appear partly convergent and partly personalized. Focusing on identical twins, the study followed the T cell clones that responded to the vaccine, and did so with precision.

The material sequenced was CD4+ T cells sorted from blood. The sequence was collected from a young woman in good health. Rearrangement joined TRBV7-9 to TRBJ2-7; the D gene is perhaps TRBD2, on 5 matching bases. The CDR3 here reads CASSLGSGNVYEQYF. The DNA reads as follows: TGTGCCAGCAGCTTAGGCTCCGGGAACGTTTACGAGCAGTACTTC.